This is a list of T cell receptor beta chains from one sample in a study of blood T cell repertoires in COVID-19. Data came from immunoSEQ multiplex PCR; TCRdb stores just in-frame clones and leaves some out. The table has roughly 310,000 clones, roughly 90% seen once; the top ten hold 2.5% to 3%. What was sequenced was peripheral blood. Receptor source: a woman aged 30 to 39 with COVID-19, enrolled during active disease. CDR3s include the opening cysteine and the closing phenylalanine or tryptophan. A D gene is named only where the DNA matches it firmly. Some rows have no size entry. The others give once, few or many, or a class for an expanded clone.

J,D,V,size,DNA,CDR3
TRBJ1-3,.,TRBV9,.,TGTGCCAGCAGCGTAGCGGGCCAGGGCGACACCATATATTTT,CASSVAGQGDTIYF
TRBJ2-1,.,TRBV11-2,.,TGTGCCAGCAGCTTATTCGACTGGAGCTCCTACAATGAGCAGTTCTTC,CASSLFDWSSYNEQFF
TRBJ1-5,TRBD1,TRBV27,.,TGTGCCAGCAGTTTAATTTCCGGGACAGGGAGAAATCAGCCCCAGCATTTT,CASSLISGTGRNQPQHF
TRBJ1-1,TRBD1,TRBV6-6,once,TGTGCCAGCGGAGCCCGACAGGGGGCTGACACTGAAGCTTTCTTT,CASGARQGADTEAFF
TRBJ1-2,.,TRBV28,.,TGTGCCAGCAGTTTATTAAGCGCAGGGGTTCTTGGCGATGGCTACACCTTC,CASSLLSAGVLGDGYTF
TRBJ1-1,.,TRBV18,few,TGTGCCAGCTCACAGGGCACCTCGGGACTGAGGAACACTGAAGCTTTCTTT,CASSQGTSGLRNTEAFF
TRBJ1-5,TRBD1,TRBV2,.,TGTGCCAGCAGTGAAGGGGGACAGGGCCAGCCCCAGCATTTT,CASSEGGQGQPQHF
TRBJ2-2,TRBD2,TRBV27,.,TGTGCCAGCAGTTTACTACATAGCGGGAGGGCCGCCGGGGAGCTGTTTTTT,CASSLLHSGRAAGELFF
TRBJ2-1,TRBD1,TRBV7-9,once,TGTGCCAGCAGTTTGGACAGGGCAAGCAATGAGCAGTTCTTC,CASSLDRASNEQFF
TRBJ2-2,.,TRBV7-8,.,TGTGCCAGCAGCTTATTGGCGGGGGCGGCCGGGGAGCTGTTTTTT,CASSLLAGAAGELFF
TRBJ1-2,TRBD1,TRBV14,.,TGTGCCAGCAGCCAAGGACAGGGGGGCTACACCTTC,CASSQGQGGYTF
TRBJ2-7,TRBD2,TRBV29-1,.,TGCAGCGTTGAGTTACGGACTAGCGGTACCTACGAGCAGTACTTC,CSVELRTSGTYEQYF
TRBJ1-2,TRBD1,TRBV6-5,.,TGTGCCAGCAGTTACGGAGGACAGGGGAGGGATGGCTACACCTTC,CASSYGGQGRDGYTF
TRBJ2-3,TRBD2,TRBV7-8,.,TGTGCCAGCAGCTTTGCGGGAGCTGGGACAGATACGCAGTATTTT,CASSFAGAGTDTQYF
TRBJ2-5,TRBD2,TRBV5-4,.,TGTGCCAGCAGCCCAGTAGCGGGGGCTTTTGGGACCCAGTACTTC,CASSPVAGAFGTQYF
TRBJ2-7,TRBD1,TRBV14,.,TGTGCCAGCAGCCCTGGGACAGTAGGGCAGTACTTC,CASSPGTVGQYF
TRBJ1-6,.,TRBV7-9,.,TGTGCCAGCGGACAGAGCTCCTATAATTCACCCCTCCACTTT,CASGQSSYNSPLHF
TRBJ1-1,.,TRBV5-1,.,TGCGCCAGCAGCCCGGTTTGGGGGGGGGATGGCACTGAAGCTTTCTTT,CASSPVWGGDGTEAFF
TRBJ2-7,TRBD2,TRBV19,.,TGTGCCAGTAGTATCCGCGGAGCGGGAGTTGACGAGCAGTACTTC,CASSIRGAGVDEQYF
TRBJ1-4,.,TRBV4-1,few,TGCGCCAGCAGCCAAGTAGGTCTCGGGTTACGGGGTGAAAAACTGTTTTTT,CASSQVGLGLRGEKLFF
TRBJ1-2,TRBD1,TRBV6-5,.,TGTGCCAGCAGTTTGACAGGGGCGGGTGGCTACACCTTC,CASSLTGAGGYTF
TRBJ1-2,.,TRBV6-5,.,TGTGCCAGCAGTTACGGCTTAGGGGAGGGGAACTATGGCTACACCTTC,CASSYGLGEGNYGYTF
TRBJ1-1,.,TRBV27,.,TGTGCCAGCAGTCAATCCGGGACAGAAGCTTTCTTT,CASSQSGTEAFF
TRBJ2-1,TRBD2,TRBV19,.,TGTGCCAGTAGTATCCTCCCTAGCGGGAGTCCCAATGAGCAGTTCTTC,CASSILPSGSPNEQFF
TRBJ2-5,TRBD2,TRBV5-1,.,TGCGCCAGCAGCTTGGGACTAGCGGGAGGGAAAAAAGAGACCCAGTACTTC,CASSLGLAGGKKETQYF
TRBJ2-6,.,TRBV18,.,TGTGCCAGCTCACCAACGGGGGTTGGGGCCAACGTCCTGACTTTC,CASSPTGVGANVLTF
TRBJ1-2,TRBD1,TRBV10-2,once,TGCGCCAGCAGTGAGTGGGTGTCGGGACAGGGGGCGCAGGGCTACACCTTC,CASSEWVSGQGAQGYTF
TRBJ1-4,.,TRBV3-1/TRBV3-2,.,TGTGCCAGCAGCCAAGGAGGGATGCCTGAAAAACTGTTTTTT,CASSQGGMPEKLFF
TRBJ2-2,.,TRBV11-2,once,TGTGCCAGCAGCTTAGATCGGGTGACCGGGGAGCTGTTTTTT,CASSLDRVTGELFF
TRBJ1-5,.,TRBV6-5,.,TGTGCCAGCAGTTACTCTGGAGGGTCTTCTAGTCCCCAGCATTTT,CASSYSGGSSSPQHF
TRBJ1-1,TRBD1,TRBV5-1,.,TGCGCCAGCAGGGAAACCGGGACAGGGGGCTCTGAAGCTTTCTTT,CASRETGTGGSEAFF
TRBJ1-5,.,TRBV10-1,.,TGCGCCAGTGTTGCAGGGTCTCTTGGCAATCAGCCCCAGCATTTT,CASVAGSLGNQPQHF
TRBJ2-1,TRBD2,TRBV6-6,.,TGTGCCAGCAGTTACTCCTTAGCGGGAGCCAGGGGTGAGCAGTTCTTC,CASSYSLAGARGEQFF
TRBJ2-7,.,TRBV7-9,.,TGTGCCAGCAGCCTCACACCGTCCTACGAGCAGTACTTC,CASSLTPSYEQYF
TRBJ2-1,TRBD2,TRBV2,once,TGTGCCAGCAGTGGACTAGCGGGAGGGCCTAATGAGCAGTTCTTC,CASSGLAGGPNEQFF
TRBJ2-3,.,TRBV6-5,.,TGTGCCAGCAGAATTAGTAGAGGGGGATCGGATACGCAGTATTTT,CASRISRGGSDTQYF
TRBJ2-6,.,TRBV5-4,.,TGTGCCAGCAGCTTGGCCGGGTTTGGGGCCAACGTCCTGACTTTC,CASSLAGFGANVLTF
TRBJ1-5,TRBD1,TRBV28,.,TGTGCCAGCAGCCGGACAGGGAACAATCAGCCCCAGCATTTT,CASSRTGNNQPQHF
TRBJ1-2,TRBD1,TRBV3-1/TRBV3-2,.,TGTGCCAGCAGCCAAGATGCCAGGGGGGAGCGCTACACCTTC,CASSQDARGERYTF
TRBJ1-2,.,TRBV6-5,.,TGTGCCAGCAGGATTAAAACTTATGGCTACACCTTC,CASRIKTYGYTF
TRBJ1-6,.,TRBV5-1,.,TGCGCCAGCAGCTTCGGGTTTGATAGTAATTCACCCCTCCACTTT,CASSFGFDSNSPLHF
TRBJ1-4,.,TRBV7-9,.,TGTGCCAGCAGCTTAGCACGGGGGGGCAGCGAAAAACTGTTTTTT,CASSLARGGSEKLFF
TRBJ2-7,.,TRBV27,.,TGTGCCAGCACACCTGCGACGGGGGTAAACTACGAGCAGTACTTC,CASTPATGVNYEQYF
TRBJ2-5,TRBD2,TRBV9,.,TGTGCCAGCAGCGTAGGACTAGCGGGAGGGCAAGAGACCCAGTACTTC,CASSVGLAGGQETQYF
TRBJ2-7,TRBD2,TRBV19,many,TGTGCCAGTAGTACTAGCGGATACGAGCAGTACTTC,CASSTSGYEQYF
TRBJ2-1,TRBD2,TRBV6-1,.,TGTGCCAGCAGTGAATTCCTAGCGGGGGTCTCCAATGAGCAGTTCTTC,CASSEFLAGVSNEQFF
TRBJ2-4,.,TRBV5-1,.,TGCGCCAGCAGCTCCTCCCCCCGAGAAGCCAAAAACATTCAGTACTTC,CASSSSPREAKNIQYF
TRBJ1-6,.,TRBV12-3/TRBV12-4,.,TGTGCCAGCACCATGAGGCTTTCACCCCTCCACTTT,CASTMRLSPLHF
TRBJ1-1,.,TRBV18,.,TGTGCCAGCTCACCACAAAGTCCCGGGATGAACACTGAAGCTTTCTTT,CASSPQSPGMNTEAFF
TRBJ1-2,.,TRBV10-3,.,TGTGCCATCAGAGGGGTTAACTATGGCTACACCTTC,CAIRGVNYGYTF
TRBJ1-3,.,TRBV19,once,TGTGCCAGTATATGGCGGGGTGCAACTGGAAACACCATATATTTT,CASIWRGATGNTIYF
TRBJ2-1,TRBD2,TRBV7-2,.,TGTGCCAGCATCCAGTCAAGGGCTAGCGGGAGGGGTGAGCAGTTCTTC,CASIQSRASGRGEQFF